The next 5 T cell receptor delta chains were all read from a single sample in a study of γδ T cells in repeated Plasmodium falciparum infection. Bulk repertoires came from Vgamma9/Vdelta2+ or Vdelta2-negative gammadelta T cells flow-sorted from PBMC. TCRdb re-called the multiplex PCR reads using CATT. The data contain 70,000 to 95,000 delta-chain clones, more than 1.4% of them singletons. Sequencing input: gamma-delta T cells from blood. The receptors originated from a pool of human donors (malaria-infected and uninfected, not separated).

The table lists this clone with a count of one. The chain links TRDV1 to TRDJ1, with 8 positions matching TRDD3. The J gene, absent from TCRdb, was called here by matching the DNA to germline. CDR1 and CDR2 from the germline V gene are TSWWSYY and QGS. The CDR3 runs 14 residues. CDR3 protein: CASFRGDTTDKLIF. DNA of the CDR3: TGTGCCTCCTTCCGCGGGGATACAACCGATAAACTCATCTTT.

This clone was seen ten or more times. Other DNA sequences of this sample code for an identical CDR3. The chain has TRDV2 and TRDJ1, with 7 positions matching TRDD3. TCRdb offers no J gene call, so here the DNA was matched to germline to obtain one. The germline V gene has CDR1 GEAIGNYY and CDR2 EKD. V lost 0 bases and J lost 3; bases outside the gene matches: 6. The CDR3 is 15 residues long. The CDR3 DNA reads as TGTGCCTGTGACACCTGGAGGATACGAGCCGATAAACTCATCTTT. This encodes CACDTWRIRADKLIF.

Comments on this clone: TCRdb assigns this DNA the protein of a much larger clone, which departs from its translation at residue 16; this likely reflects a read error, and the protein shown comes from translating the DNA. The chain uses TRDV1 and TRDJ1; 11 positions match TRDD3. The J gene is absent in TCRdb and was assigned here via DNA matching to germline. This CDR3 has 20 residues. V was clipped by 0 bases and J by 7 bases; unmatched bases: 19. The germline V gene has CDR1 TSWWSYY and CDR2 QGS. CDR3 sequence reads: CALGELRLFWMGDTFSKLIF. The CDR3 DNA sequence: TGTGCTCTTGGGGAACTTCGCCTGTTCTGGATGGGGGATACGTTCAGTAAACTCATCTTT.

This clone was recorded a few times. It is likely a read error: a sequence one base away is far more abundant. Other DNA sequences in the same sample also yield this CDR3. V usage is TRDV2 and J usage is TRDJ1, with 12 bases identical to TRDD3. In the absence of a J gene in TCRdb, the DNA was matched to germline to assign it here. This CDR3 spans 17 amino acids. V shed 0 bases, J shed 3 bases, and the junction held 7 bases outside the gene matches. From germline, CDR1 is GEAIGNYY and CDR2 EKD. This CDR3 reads CACDTGYWGIQPDKLIF. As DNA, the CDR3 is TGTGCCTGTGACACCGGTTACTGGGGGATACAACCCGATAAACTCATCTTT.

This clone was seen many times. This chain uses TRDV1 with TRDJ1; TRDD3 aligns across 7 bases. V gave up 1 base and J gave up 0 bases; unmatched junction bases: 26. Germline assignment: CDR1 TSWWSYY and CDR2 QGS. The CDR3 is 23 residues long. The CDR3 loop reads CALGEPQLPLFNLGAPYTDKLIF. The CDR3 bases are TGTGCTCTTGGGGAACCCCAACTTCCACTGTTCAATCTGGGGGCCCCGTACACCGATAAACTCATCTTT.